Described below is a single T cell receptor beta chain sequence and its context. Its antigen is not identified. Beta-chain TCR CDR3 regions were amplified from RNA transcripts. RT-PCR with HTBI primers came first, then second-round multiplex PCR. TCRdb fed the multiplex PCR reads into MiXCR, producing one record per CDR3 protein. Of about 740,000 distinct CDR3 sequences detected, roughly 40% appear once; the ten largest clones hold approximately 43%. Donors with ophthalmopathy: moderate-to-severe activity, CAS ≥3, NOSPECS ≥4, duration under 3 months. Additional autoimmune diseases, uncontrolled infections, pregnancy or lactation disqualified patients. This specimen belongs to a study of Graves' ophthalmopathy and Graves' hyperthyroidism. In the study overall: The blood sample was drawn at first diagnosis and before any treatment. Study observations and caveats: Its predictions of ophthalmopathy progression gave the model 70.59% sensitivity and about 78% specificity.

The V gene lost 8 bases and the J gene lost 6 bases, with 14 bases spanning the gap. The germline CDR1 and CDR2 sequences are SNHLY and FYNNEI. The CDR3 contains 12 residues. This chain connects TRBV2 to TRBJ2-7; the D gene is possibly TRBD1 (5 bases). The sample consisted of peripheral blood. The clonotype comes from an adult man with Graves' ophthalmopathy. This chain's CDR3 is CASRQGPAEQYF. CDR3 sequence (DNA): TGTGCCAGCCGCCAGGGTCCGGCCGAGCAGTACTTC.